This TCR beta chain originates from a study of shared clonotypes between healthy human individuals. Regarding the study as a whole: Estimated clonotype richness was generally higher in naive than memory subsets.

Adult Caucasians living in Nashville, Tennessee made up all of the donors. Comments on this clone: Antigen unknown.

The protocol was immunoSEQ multiplex PCR, while the TCRdb copy is restricted to in-frame clones and leaves out a portion. The profile covers over a million clones, with around 97% appearing a single time and 0.95% to 1.5% taken by the ten largest. The source of this sequence is a man aged 30 to 45 in good health. Source material: naive CD4+ T cells sorted from blood. Subset specified: CD45RA+ positively selected.

The CDR3 protein is CASSPTGYQETQYF. The CDR3 nucleotides are TGTGCCAGCAGTCCCACAGGGTACCAAGAGACCCAGTACTTC. The chain has TRBV6-5 and TRBJ2-5; D may be TRBD1 (6 bases). The CDR3 runs to 14 residues. Trimming pared 5 bases from V and 0 bases from J, leaving 10 bases between. CDR1 MNHEY and CDR2 SVGAGI come from the germline V gene.